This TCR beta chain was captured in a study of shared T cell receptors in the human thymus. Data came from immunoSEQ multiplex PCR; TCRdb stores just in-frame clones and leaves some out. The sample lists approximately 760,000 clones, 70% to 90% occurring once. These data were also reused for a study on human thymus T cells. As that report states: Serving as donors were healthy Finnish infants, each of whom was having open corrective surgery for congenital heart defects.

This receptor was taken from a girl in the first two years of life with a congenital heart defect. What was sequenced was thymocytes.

CDR3 loop: CASSSGSLYEQYF. For the CDR3, the DNA is TGTGCCAGCAGCTCGGGGAGCCTATACGAGCAGTACTTC. This sequence joins TRBV7-2 and TRBJ2-7; tentatively, D is TRBD2 (5 bases). The CDR3 runs 13 residues. Germline V gene lookup returns CDR1 SGHTA and CDR2 FQGNSA. V lost 4 bases, J lost 4 bases, and 11 bases lay in between.